This entry is about one T cell receptor beta chain. V lost 4 bases and J lost 8; bases outside the gene matches: 3. The CDR3 is 13 amino acids. CDR1 and CDR2 (germline): MNHEY, SMNVEV (reference sequence). The sample originates from a study of cytomegalovirus exposure and HLA in healthy donors. The PCR ran on 60 Vbeta and 13 Jbeta primers. Assay: immunoSEQ multiplex PCR; the TCRdb copy retains only in-frame clones and omits some. The repertoire holds around 160,000 clones, with about three quarters as singletons. The sequence came from a man aged 35 to 55 in good health and CMV-seropositive. The sample comprised PBMCs. The gene calls are TRBV27 and TRBJ2-2, with TRBD1 identical over 8 bases. CDR3 protein: CASSSTGVGELFF. In DNA form, the CDR3 reads TGTGCCAGCAGTTCGACAGGGGTAGGGGAGCTGTTTTTT.